The 26 T cell receptor beta chains given below trace back to one sample, sequenced in a study of blood T cell repertoires in COVID-19 (dated by TCRdb to between 2020 and 2021). The method behind the library was the immunoSEQ multiplex PCR assay. The table comes from immuneACCESS by way of TCRdb, which keeps in-frame sequences with V and J called. Part of the clones is missing from these tables; in studies checked, under half for an unresolved V gene and the rest for unknown reasons. For this sample the table gives fewer than 700,000 clones, of which approximately 91% were detected only once. Jointly, the top ten make up 7.5% to 9% of the sample. Material: peripheral blood. The source is a woman aged 45-65 years with COVID-19, enrolled during active disease.

In its sample, this clone was seen once. The V call is TRBV27, the J call TRBJ2-7; possible D gene TRBD2, 5 bases. Germline CDR1 MNHEY, CDR2 SMNVEV (reference sequence). Trimming removed 5 bases from V and 6 bases from J, with 14 bases in between. The CDR3 runs 13 residues. CDR3 sequence reads: CASSPLGGLEQYF. The CDR3 coding sequence is TGTGCCAGCAGTCCCCTGGGCGGGCTCGAGCAGTACTTC.

This chain links TRBV28 with TRBJ1-2, with a possible D match to TRBD1 (6 bases). The germline V gene has CDR1 MDHEN and CDR2 SYDVKM. The CDR3 has 16 amino acids. V was pared by 4 bases and J by 7 bases, with 22 bases between. The CDR3 coding sequence is TGTGCCAGCAGTTGGGGTATAAGCAGGGGCGCTGGTGGCTACACCTTC. It is translated as CASSWGISRGAGGYTF.

V usage is TRBV30 and J usage is TRBJ2-6; 10 bases line up with TRBD2. This CDR3 is 16 amino acids long. Losses at the gene ends were 8 bases for V and 0 bases for J; bases not matched to a gene: 7. The germline gives CDR1 GTSNPN, CDR2 SVGIG (reference sequence). The CDR3 sequence: CAGTSGAASGANVLTF. DNA for the CDR3: TGTGCCGGAACTAGCGGGGCCGCCTCTGGGGCCAACGTCCTGACTTTC.

The J gene is TRBJ2-7, the V gene TRBV3-1 (or the pseudogene TRBV3-2); 8 bases agree with TRBD2. Trimming took 4 bases from V and 7 from J; bases not matched to a gene: 15. This CDR3 comprises 16 residues. Germline V gene lookup returns CDR1 LGHDT and CDR2 YNNKEL (reference sequence). CDR3 DNA sequence: TGTGCCAGCAGCCTCCTCGCCAGCGGGGGAGGAGGAGAGCAGTACTTC. It is translated as CASSLLASGGGGEQYF.

This clone was seen just once. This chain uses TRBV7-9 with TRBJ2-7; 7 nucleotides align to TRBD1. Germline lookup yields CDR1 SEHNR and CDR2 FQNEAQ (reference sequence). The trim removed 5 bases at V and 4 bases at J, leaving 5 bases unmatched. This CDR3 spans 13 amino acids. The CDR3 spells CASSPGDSYEQYF. CDR3 nucleotide sequence: TGTGCCAGCAGCCCCGGGGACAGTTACGAGCAGTACTTC.

This clone was detected only once. V usage is TRBV11-3 and J usage is TRBJ1-5; TRBD1 matches at 7 bases. Per the germline V gene, CDR1 is SGHNT and CDR2 is YENEEA. V dropped 6 bases and J dropped 3; count of bases not matched to a gene: 11. CDR3 length: 16 amino acids. CDR3 residues: CASSPRGQRVNQPQHF. CDR3 sequence (DNA): TGTGCCAGCAGTCCGAGGGGACAGAGAGTCAATCAGCCCCAGCATTTT.

Only one count was recorded for this clone. The CDR3 bases are TGCGCCAGCAGCCCCAAACCGGGACTAGCGTTTTTGGATGAGCAGTTCTTC. Translating gives CASSPKPGLAFLDEQFF. The J gene is TRBJ2-1, the V gene TRBV5-1, with 10 bases fitting TRBD2. This CDR3 has 17 amino acids. In germline, CDR1 is SGHRS, CDR2 YFSETQ. J lost 8 bases, V lost 4 bases, and 15 bases had no gene match.

V usage is TRBV6-5 and J usage is TRBJ2-7; D is possibly TRBD1 (5 bases). The CDR3 spans 14 residues. Trimming removed 4 bases from V and 5 bases from J, with 15 bases in between. The germline gives CDR1 MNHEY, CDR2 SVGAGI. CDR3 in DNA: TGTGCCAGCAGTTTGACAGTTGTCACTGACGAGCAGTACTTC. Amino acid sequence: CASSLTVVTDEQYF.

As regards this clone: The identical CDR3 is also encoded by other nucleotide sequences in the sample. The chain carries TRBV6-5 and TRBJ1-2; possible D gene TRBD1, 5 bases. Germline V gene lookup returns CDR1 MNHEY and CDR2 SVGAGI. V was clipped by 2 bases and J by 4 bases, with 11 bases between them. CDR3 length: 14 residues. In DNA, the CDR3 is TGTGCCAGCAGTTACCGAACAGGAACCTATGGCTACACCTTC. Translation gives CASSYRTGTYGYTF.

V usage is TRBV29-1 and J usage is TRBJ2-1, with 10 bases lining up with TRBD1. The CDR3 has 12 residues. Germline V gene data show CDR1 as SQVTM and CDR2 as ANQGSEA. V gave up 7 bases and J gave up 8 bases; unmatched junction bases: 5. The CDR3 sequence is CSGGQGDHEQFF. In nucleotides, the CDR3 is TGCAGCGGAGGACAGGGGGACCATGAGCAGTTCTTC.

CDR3 sequence reads: CASSQGRKNTEAFF. The CDR3 DNA reads TGTGCCAGCAGCCAGGGGCGGAAGAACACTGAAGCTTTCTTT. The chain recombines TRBV7-9 with TRBJ1-1, with D maybe TRBD1 (6 bases). The CDR3 covers 14 residues. V was pared by 5 bases and J by 1 base, with 11 bases between. Germline CDR1 is SEHNR and CDR2 is FQNEAQ (reference sequence). The complete variable domain, with remaining parts taken from reference TRBV7-9 and TRBJ1-1, reads DTGVSQNPRHKITKRGQNVTFRCDPISEHNRLYWYRQTLGQGPEFLTYFQNEAQLEKSRLLSDRFSAERPKGSFSTLEIQRTEQGDSAMYLCASSQGRKNTEAFFGQGTRLTVV.

A word on this clone: The germline gene is not matched at one end of the junction; a read error may be the cause. The rearrangement uses TRBV28 and TRBJ2-1, with D possibly matching TRBD2 (5 bases). Germline loops: CDR1 MDHEN, CDR2 SYDVKM. The CDR3 consists of 15 residues. The CDR3 DNA sequence: TGTGCCAGCAGTTATCGGACTTCCTCCGACAATGAGCAGTTCTTC. Its protein product is CASSYRTSSDNEQFF.

V is TRBV13 and J is TRBJ1-1; D is unresolved. CDR1 is PRHDT, CDR2 FYEKMQ, per germline (reference sequence). Trimming stripped 6 bases from V and 4 bases from J, with 15 bases between. The CDR3 has 14 amino acids. CDR3 loop: CASSLYPGGTEAFF. In nucleotides, the CDR3 is TGTGCCAGCAGTCTATATCCTGGAGGCACTGAAGCTTTCTTT.

The rearrangement uses TRBV28 and TRBJ1-4; perhaps TRBD1 as D (5 bases). V lost 3 bases, J lost 8 bases, and 10 bases lay in between. This CDR3 is built from 13 residues. Germline V CDR1 and CDR2: MDHEN, SYDVKM. DNA of the CDR3: TGTGCCAGCAGTTTGCCGACAGAGGAAAAACTGTTTTTT. Protein: CASSLPTEEKLFF.

CDR3 in DNA: TGTGCTTACTCCCCGACTAGCGGGGCCCAAGAGACCCAGTACTTC. This gives the protein CAYSPTSGAQETQYF. V usage is TRBV10-3 and J usage is TRBJ2-5; 11 bases map to TRBD2. The CDR3 sequence is 15 residues long. Germline CDR1 ENHRY, CDR2 SYGVKD.

J is TRBJ1-5 and V is TRBV2; TRBD1 matches 8 bases. The CDR3 runs 15 residues. Trimming removed 6 bases from V and 4 bases from J; junction bases left unmatched: 8. In germline, CDR1 is SNHLY, CDR2 FYNNEI. The DNA of the CDR3 is TGTGCCAGCAGAGACAACAGGGGGTCTAATCAGCCCCAGCATTTT. As protein: CASRDNRGSNQPQHF.

Here the CDR3 DNA reads TGCGCCAGCAGCCCGGGACAGGGGTCCTACAATGAGCAGTTCTTC. Encoded protein: CASSPGQGSYNEQFF. The J gene is TRBJ2-1, the V gene TRBV4-1; 10 nucleotides align to TRBD1. After removal of 4 bases from V and 1 base from J, the junction contained 1 base not matched to a gene. This CDR3 comprises 15 residues. Germline V gene lookup returns CDR1 MGHRA and CDR2 YSYEKL.

The chain links TRBV5-4 to TRBJ2-2, with TRBD2 as a possible D gene (6 bases). The germline V gene has CDR1 SGHNT and CDR2 YYREEE (reference sequence). The CDR3 length is 14 residues. Trimming pared 0 bases from V and 6 bases from J, leaving 9 bases between. The CDR3 DNA sequence: TGTGCCAGCAGCTTGGGACTAGGCTCCGGGGAGCTGTTTTTT. Protein: CASSLGLGSGELFF.

The chain is built from TRBV2 and TRBJ2-3; D is unresolved. The length of the CDR3 is 13 residues. Germline V lookup: CDR1 SNHLY, CDR2 FYNNEI. Trimming stripped 3 bases from V and 6 bases from J, with 10 bases between. The CDR3 spells CASSERRPDTQYF. The DNA of the CDR3 is TGTGCCAGCAGTGAGCGCCGCCCCGATACGCAGTATTTT.

The J gene is TRBJ2-3, the V gene TRBV9; TRBD2 matches at 8 bases. The J segment lost 2 bases and the V segment lost 0 bases, leaving 8 bases of the junction unmatched. This CDR3 spans 17 amino acids. The germline V gene encodes CDR1 SGDLS and CDR2 YYNGEE. CDR3 bases: TGTGCCAGCAGCGTAGAATCGGCTAGCGGGTACACAGATACGCAGTATTTT. The encoded protein is CASSVESASGYTDTQYF.

The chain carries TRBV6-2 or TRBV6-3 and TRBJ1-4; TRBD1 might be the D (6 bases). CDR3 size: 14 residues. Deletions cut 6 bases from V and 7 bases from J, with 15 bases between. Germline V CDR1 and CDR2: MNHEY, SVGEGT. This CDR3 reads CASSPGTSGEKLFF. CDR3 coding DNA: TGTGCCAGCAGCCCCGGGACATCTGGTGAAAAACTGTTTTTT.

This chain uses TRBV9 with TRBJ2-7; TRBD1 matches at 9 bases. CDR1 is SGDLS and CDR2 is YYNGEE in the germline V gene. V was pared by 4 bases and J by 5 bases, with 13 bases of the junction left unmatched. The length of the CDR3 is 16 residues. The CDR3 spells CASSSPSGTGIHEQYF. The CDR3 nucleotides are TGTGCCAGCAGCTCCCCGTCGGGGACAGGGATACACGAGCAGTACTTC.

The V and J genes are TRBV5-6 and TRBJ1-6, with TRBD1 identical over 7 bases. The CDR3 sequence is 16 residues long. V shed 1 base, J shed 9 bases, and the junction held 10 bases outside the gene matches. Germline V gene lookup returns CDR1 SGHDT and CDR2 YYEEEE. The CDR3 loop is CASSLLSSGGVSPLHF. CDR3 DNA: TGTGCCAGCAGCTTGCTCTCTTCAGGGGGAGTTTCACCCCTCCACTTT.

The chain employs TRBV28 and TRBJ1-2; TRBD1 is a possible D gene (5 bases). The germline V gene has CDR1 MDHEN and CDR2 SYDVKM. The CDR3 consists of 15 residues. Trimming removed 4 bases at V and 8 bases at J, with 20 bases between. The CDR3 DNA reads as TGTGCCAGCAGTTCCCCTTCCAGGGCCATCGGAGGCTACACCTTC. Translating it yields CASSSPSRAIGGYTF.

This chain connects TRBV30 to TRBJ1-6; D is undetermined. The CDR3 has 13 amino acids. Deletions cut 2 bases from V and 6 bases from J, with 8 bases between. From germline, CDR1 is GTSNPN and CDR2 SVGIG (reference sequence). CDR3 protein: CAWSQQVNSPLHF. The CDR3 bases are TGTGCCTGGAGTCAGCAGGTTAATTCACCCCTCCACTTT.

The chain recombines TRBV6-6 with TRBJ1-1; possible D gene TRBD1, 6 bases. The V end lost 2 bases, the J end lost 7 bases, and 11 bases lay between the germline ends. This CDR3 has 13 amino acids. The germline gives CDR1 MNHNY, CDR2 SVGAGI (reference sequence). CDR3 in amino acids: CASSYRGAGEAFF. The CDR3 coding sequence is TGTGCCAGCAGTTACCGGGGGGCAGGTGAAGCTTTCTTT.